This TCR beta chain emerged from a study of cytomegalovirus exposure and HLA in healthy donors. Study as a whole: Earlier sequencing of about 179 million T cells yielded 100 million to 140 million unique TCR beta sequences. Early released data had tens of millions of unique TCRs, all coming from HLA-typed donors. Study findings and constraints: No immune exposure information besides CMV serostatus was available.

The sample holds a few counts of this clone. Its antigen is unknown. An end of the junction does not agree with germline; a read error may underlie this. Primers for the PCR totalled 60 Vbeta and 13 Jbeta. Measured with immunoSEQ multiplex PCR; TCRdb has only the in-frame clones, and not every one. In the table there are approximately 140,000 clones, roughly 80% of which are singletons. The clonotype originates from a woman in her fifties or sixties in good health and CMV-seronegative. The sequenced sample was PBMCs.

For the CDR3, the DNA is TGTTCCAGCAGCTTAGCCTATAGGACAGGGGGAGAAGCTTTCTTT. Protein product: CSSSLAYRTGGEAFF. V usage is TRBV7-9 and J usage is TRBJ1-1; 10 bases map to TRBD1. CDR3 length: 15 amino acids. Germline CDR1 reads SEHNR; CDR2 reads FQNEAQ (reference sequence). Full variable domain (remainder filled in from reference TRBV7-9 and TRBJ1-1): DTGVSQNPRHKITKRGQNVTFRCDPISEHNRLYWYRQTLGQGPEFLTYFQNEAQLEKSRLLSDRFSAERPKGSFSTLEIQRTEQGDSAMYLCSSSLAYRTGGEAFFGQGTRLTVV.